This is a list of T cell receptor beta chains from one sample in a study of vaccination and CD4 T cells after COVID-19. Which antigens these TCRs recognize remains unknown. MiXCR, applied by TCRdb to the PCR reads, yields one record per CDR3 protein. The profile covers more than 10,000 distinct CDR3 sequences, with about 53% appearing a single time and under 20% taken by the ten largest. The sequenced sample was CD4+ T cells from blood, cultured in vitro. The receptors here all came from a human donor who had recovered from COVID-19. CDR3s include the opening cysteine and the closing phenylalanine or tryptophan. D genes are given only for firm matches. Size values are once, few and many counts, or a class for expanded clones, and some rows have none.

j_call,v_call,d_call,clone_size,cdr3_aa,cdr3_nt
TRBJ2-4,TRBV27,-,few,CASRGYQGSKNIQYF,TGTGCCAGCAGGGGGTACCAGGGTTCCAAAAACATTCAGTACTTC
TRBJ1-1,TRBV15,-,-,CATSLFRISTNTEAFF,TGTGCCACCAGTCTCTTTCGAATCAGTACAAACACTGAAGCTTTCTTT
TRBJ1-6,TRBV27,TRBD1,-,CASSSDRAGNSPLHF,TGTGCCAGCAGTTCAGACAGGGCGGGAAACTCACCCCTCCACTTT
TRBJ2-2,TRBV19,TRBD1,-,CASSTDRGLTGELFF,TGTGCCAGTAGTACGGACAGGGGGCTCACCGGGGAGCTGTTTTTT
TRBJ2-7,TRBV25-1,TRBD2,once,CASSAPGRAFDEQYF,TGTGCCAGCAGTGCCCCCGGGAGGGCCTTCGACGAGCAGTACTTC
TRBJ2-7,TRBV7-9,-,few,CASSPRTDPTYEQYF,TGTGCCAGCAGCCCACGGACAGACCCAACCTACGAGCAGTACTTC
TRBJ2-7,TRBV27,-,-,CASRVSGASYEQYF,TGTGCCAGCAGGGTTTCTGGGGCCTCCTACGAGCAGTACTTC
TRBJ1-5,TRBV18,-,-,CASSPLFVTRQPQHF,TGTGCCAGCTCACCTCTCTTCGTGACGCGTCAGCCCCAGCATTTT
TRBJ1-5,TRBV19,-,-,CASSNREGSFSNQPQHF,TGTGCCAGTAGTAACAGGGAGGGGTCGTTTAGCAATCAGCCCCAGCATTTT
TRBJ2-2,TRBV6-1,-,-,CASSRGTGTGELFF,TGTGCCAGCAGTCGAGGCACGGGGACCGGGGAGCTGTTTTTT
TRBJ2-5,TRBV12-3/TRBV12-4,TRBD1,-,CASSPRDRVSETQYF,TGTGCCAGCAGTCCTCGGGACAGGGTCTCGGAGACCCAGTACTTC
TRBJ1-2,TRBV3-1,-,-,CASSQVPLDSGTGYTF,TGTGCCAGCAGCCAAGTACCCCTGGACAGTGGAACGGGCTACACCTTC
TRBJ1-1,TRBV7-2,-,-,CASSLRFRDHTEAFF,TGTGCCAGCAGCCTTAGGTTCCGGGATCACACTGAAGCTTTCTTT
TRBJ1-2,TRBV6-5,-,-,CASSYSGDWGYTF,TGTGCCAGCAGTTACAGCGGGGATTGGGGCTACACCTTC
TRBJ2-1,TRBV28,TRBD2,-,CASRALAGDSYNEQFF,TGTGCCAGCAGAGCCCTAGCGGGAGACTCCTACAATGAGCAGTTCTTC
TRBJ1-4,TRBV20-1,-,once,CSARDPRDATNEKLFF,TGCAGTGCTAGAGATCCGAGGGACGCAACTAATGAAAAACTGTTTTTT